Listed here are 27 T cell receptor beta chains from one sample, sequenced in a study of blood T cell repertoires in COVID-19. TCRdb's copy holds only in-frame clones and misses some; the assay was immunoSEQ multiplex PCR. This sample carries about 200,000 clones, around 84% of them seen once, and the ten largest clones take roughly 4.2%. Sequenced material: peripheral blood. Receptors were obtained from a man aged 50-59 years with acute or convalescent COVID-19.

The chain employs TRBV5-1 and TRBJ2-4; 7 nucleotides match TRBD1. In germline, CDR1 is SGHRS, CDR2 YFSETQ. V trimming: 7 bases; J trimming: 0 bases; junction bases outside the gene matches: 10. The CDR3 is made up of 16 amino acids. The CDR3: CASASGQNIAKNIQYF. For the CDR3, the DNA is TGCGCCAGCGCCTCGGGACAGAATATAGCCAAAAACATTCAGTACTTC. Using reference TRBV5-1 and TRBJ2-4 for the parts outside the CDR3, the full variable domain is KAGVTQTPRYLIKTRGQQVTLSCSPISGHRSVSWYQQTPGQGLQFLFEYFSETQRNKGNFPGRFSGRQFSNSRSEMNVSTLELGDSALYLCASASGQNIAKNIQYFGAGTRLSVL.

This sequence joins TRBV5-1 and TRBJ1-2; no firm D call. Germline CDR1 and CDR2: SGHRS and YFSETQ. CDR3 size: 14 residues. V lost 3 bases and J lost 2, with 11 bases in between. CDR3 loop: CASSSWSGNYGYTF. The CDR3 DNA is TGCGCCAGCAGCTCCTGGTCCGGGAACTATGGCTACACCTTC. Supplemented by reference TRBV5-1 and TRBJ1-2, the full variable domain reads KAGVTQTPRYLIKTRGQQVTLSCSPISGHRSVSWYQQTPGQGLQFLFEYFSETQRNKGNFPGRFSGRQFSNSRSEMNVSTLELGDSALYLCASSSWSGNYGYTFGSGTRLTVV.

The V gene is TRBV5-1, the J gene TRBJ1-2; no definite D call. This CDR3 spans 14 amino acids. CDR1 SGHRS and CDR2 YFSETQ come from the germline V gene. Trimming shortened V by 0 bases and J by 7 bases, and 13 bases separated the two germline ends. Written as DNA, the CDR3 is TGCGCCAGCAGCTTGGAGACACGGTTCGGTGGCTACACCTTC. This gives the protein CASSLETRFGGYTF.

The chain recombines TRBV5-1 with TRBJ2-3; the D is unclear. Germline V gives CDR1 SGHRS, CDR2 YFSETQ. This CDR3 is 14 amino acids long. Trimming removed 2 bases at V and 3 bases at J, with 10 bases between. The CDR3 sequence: CASSLRSQTDTQYF. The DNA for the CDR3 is TGCGCCAGCAGCTTACGGAGTCAAACAGATACGCAGTATTTT.

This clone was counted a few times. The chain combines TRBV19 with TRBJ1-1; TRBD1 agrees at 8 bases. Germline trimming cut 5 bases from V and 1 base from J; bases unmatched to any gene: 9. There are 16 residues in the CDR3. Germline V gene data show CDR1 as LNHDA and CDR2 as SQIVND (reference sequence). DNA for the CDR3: TGTGCCAGTAGTCTCTCCGGGACAGGAAAGAACACTGAAGCTTTCTTT. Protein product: CASSLSGTGKNTEAFF.

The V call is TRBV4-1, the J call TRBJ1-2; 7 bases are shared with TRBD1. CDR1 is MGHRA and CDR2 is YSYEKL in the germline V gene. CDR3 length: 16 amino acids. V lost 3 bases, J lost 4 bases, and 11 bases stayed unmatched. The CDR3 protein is CASSQAYLQGFYGYTF. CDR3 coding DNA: TGCGCCAGCAGCCAGGCCTACCTACAGGGGTTCTATGGCTACACCTTC.

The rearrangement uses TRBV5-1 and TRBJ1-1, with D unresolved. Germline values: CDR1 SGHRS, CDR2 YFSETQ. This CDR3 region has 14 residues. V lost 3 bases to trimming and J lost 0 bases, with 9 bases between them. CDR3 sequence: CASSSALMNTEAFF. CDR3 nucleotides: TGCGCCAGCAGCTCCGCGCTTATGAACACTGAAGCTTTCTTT.

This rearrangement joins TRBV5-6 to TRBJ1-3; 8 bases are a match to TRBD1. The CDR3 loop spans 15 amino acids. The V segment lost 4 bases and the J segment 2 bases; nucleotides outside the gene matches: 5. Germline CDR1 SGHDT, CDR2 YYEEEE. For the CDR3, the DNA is TGTGCCAGCAGCAATCAGGGGGCGGCTGGAAACACCATATATTTT. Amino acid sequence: CASSNQGAAGNTIYF.

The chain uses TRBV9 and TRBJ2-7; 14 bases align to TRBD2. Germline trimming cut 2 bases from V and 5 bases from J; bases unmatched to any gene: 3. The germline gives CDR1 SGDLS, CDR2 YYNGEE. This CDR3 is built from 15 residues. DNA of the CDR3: TGTGCCAGCAGCGTCGGGACTAGCGGGGGCCACGAGCAGTACTTC. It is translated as CASSVGTSGGHEQYF.

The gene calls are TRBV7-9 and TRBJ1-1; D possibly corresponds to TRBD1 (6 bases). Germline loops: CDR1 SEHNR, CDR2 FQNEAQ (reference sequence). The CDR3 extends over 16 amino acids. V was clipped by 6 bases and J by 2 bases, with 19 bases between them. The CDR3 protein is CASSKGLGAGNTEAFF. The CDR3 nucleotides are TGTGCCAGCAGTAAAGGGCTGGGGGCAGGTAACACTGAAGCTTTCTTT.

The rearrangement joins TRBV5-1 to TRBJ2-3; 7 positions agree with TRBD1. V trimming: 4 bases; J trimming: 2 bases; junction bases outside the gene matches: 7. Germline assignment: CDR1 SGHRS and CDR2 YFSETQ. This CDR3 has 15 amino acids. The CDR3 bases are TGCGCCAGCAGCCCCCGGGACAGCTTCACAGATACGCAGTATTTT. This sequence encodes CASSPRDSFTDTQYF.

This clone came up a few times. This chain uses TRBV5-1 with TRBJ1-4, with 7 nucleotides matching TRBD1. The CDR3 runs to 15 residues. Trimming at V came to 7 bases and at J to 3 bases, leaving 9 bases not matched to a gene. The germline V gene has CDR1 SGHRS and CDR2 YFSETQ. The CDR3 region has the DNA TGCGCCAGCTCTGGCACAGGGGTATCTAATGAAAAACTGTTTTTT. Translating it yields CASSGTGVSNEKLFF.

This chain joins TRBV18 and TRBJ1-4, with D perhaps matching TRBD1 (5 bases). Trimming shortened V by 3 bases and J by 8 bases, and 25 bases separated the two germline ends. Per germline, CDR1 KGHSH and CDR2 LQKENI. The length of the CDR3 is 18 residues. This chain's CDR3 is CASSPPHGRVTGDEKLFF. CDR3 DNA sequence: TGTGCCAGCTCACCGCCCCATGGCAGGGTGACCGGCGACGAAAAACTGTTTTTT.

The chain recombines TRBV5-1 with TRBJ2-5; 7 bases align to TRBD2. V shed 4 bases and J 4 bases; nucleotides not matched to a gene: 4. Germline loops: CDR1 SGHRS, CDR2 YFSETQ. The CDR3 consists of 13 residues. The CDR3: CASSPGLGETQYF. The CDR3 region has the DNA TGCGCCAGCAGCCCTGGACTAGGAGAGACCCAGTACTTC.

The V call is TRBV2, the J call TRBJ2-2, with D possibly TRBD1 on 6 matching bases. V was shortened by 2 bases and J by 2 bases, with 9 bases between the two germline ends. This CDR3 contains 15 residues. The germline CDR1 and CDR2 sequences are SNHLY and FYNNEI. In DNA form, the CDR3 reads TGTGCCAGCAGTGAAAGGACAGCCAACACCGGGGAGCTGTTTTTT. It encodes CASSERTANTGELFF.

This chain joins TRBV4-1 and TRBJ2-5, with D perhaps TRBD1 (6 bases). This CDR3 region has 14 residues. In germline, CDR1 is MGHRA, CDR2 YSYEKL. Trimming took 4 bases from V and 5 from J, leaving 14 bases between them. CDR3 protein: CASSLAYRDETQYF. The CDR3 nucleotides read TGCGCCAGCAGCCTCGCGTACAGGGATGAGACCCAGTACTTC.

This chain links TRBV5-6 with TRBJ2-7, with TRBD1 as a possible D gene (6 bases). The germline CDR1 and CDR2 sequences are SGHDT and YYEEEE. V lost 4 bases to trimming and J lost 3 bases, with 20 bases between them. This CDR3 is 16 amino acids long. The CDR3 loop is CASSPRGGRGLYEQYF. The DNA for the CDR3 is TGTGCCAGCAGCCCCCGGGGCGGCAGGGGCCTCTACGAGCAGTACTTC.

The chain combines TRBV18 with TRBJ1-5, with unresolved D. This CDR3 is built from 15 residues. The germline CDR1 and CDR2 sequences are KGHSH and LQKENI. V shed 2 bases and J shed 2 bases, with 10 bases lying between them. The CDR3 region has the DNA TGTGCCAGCTCACCATCAGAGGGAGGCAATCAGCCCCAGCATTTT. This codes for CASSPSEGGNQPQHF.

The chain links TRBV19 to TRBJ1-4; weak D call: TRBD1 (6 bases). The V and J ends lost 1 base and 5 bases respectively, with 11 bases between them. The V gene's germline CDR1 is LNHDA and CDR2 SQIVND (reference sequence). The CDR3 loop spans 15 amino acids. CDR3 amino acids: CASSIVGTLNEKLFF. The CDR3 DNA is TGTGCCAGTAGTATAGTTGGGACACTGAATGAAAAACTGTTTTTT. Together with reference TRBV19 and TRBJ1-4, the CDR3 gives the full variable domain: DGGITQSPKYLFRKEGQNVTLSCEQNLNHDAMYWYRQDPGQGLRLIYYSQIVNDFQKGDIAEGYSVSREKKESFPLTVTSAQKNPTAFYLCASSIVGTLNEKLFFGSGTQLSVL.

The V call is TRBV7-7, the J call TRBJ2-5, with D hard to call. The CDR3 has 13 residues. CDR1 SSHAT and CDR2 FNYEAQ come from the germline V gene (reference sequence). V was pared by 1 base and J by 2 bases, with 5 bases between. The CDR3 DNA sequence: TGTGCCAGCAGCTTAGGGCCTCAAGAGACCCAGTACTTC. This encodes CASSLGPQETQYF.

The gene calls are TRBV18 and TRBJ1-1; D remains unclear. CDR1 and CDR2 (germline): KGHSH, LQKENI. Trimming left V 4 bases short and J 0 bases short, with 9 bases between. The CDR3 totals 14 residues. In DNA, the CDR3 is TGTGCCAGCTCACAAAGGGAGGTGAACACTGAAGCTTTCTTT. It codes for CASSQREVNTEAFF. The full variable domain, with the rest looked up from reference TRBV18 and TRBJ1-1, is NAGVMQNPRHLVRRRGQEARLRCSPMKGHSHVYWYRQLPEEGLKFMVYLQKENIIDESGMPKERFSAEFPKEGPSILRIQQVVRGDSAAYFCASSQREVNTEAFFGQGTRLTVV.

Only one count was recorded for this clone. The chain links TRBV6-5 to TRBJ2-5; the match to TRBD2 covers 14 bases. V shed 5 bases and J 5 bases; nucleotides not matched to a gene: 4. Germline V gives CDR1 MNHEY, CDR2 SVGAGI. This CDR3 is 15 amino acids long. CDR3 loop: CASSRTSGGLETQYF. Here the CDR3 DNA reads TGTGCCAGCAGTAGGACTAGCGGGGGGCTGGAGACCCAGTACTTC.

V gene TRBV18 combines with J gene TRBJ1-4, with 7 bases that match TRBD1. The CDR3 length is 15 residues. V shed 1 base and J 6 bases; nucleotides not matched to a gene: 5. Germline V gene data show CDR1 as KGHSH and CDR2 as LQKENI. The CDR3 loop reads CASSPRSGGDEKLFF. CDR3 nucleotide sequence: TGTGCCAGCTCACCACGGTCAGGGGGAGATGAAAAACTGTTTTTT.

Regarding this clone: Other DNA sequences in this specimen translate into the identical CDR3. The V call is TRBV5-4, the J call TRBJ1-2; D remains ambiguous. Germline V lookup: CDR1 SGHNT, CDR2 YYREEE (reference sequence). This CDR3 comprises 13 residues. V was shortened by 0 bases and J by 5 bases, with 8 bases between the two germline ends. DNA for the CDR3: TGTGCCAGCAGCTTGGTGGGGAGTTATGGCTACACCTTC. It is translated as CASSLVGSYGYTF.

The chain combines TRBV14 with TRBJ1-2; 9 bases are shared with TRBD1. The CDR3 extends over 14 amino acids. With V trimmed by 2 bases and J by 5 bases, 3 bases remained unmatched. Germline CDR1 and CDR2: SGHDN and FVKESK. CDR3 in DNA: TGTGCCAGCAGCCAAAGGACAGGGGCATATGGCTACACCTTC. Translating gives CASSQRTGAYGYTF.

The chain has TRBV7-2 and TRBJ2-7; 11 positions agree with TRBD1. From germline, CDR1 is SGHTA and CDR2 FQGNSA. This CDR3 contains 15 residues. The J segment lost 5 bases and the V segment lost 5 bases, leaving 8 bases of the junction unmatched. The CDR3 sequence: CASSPDRTGGNEQYF. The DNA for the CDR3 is TGTGCCAGCAGCCCTGATCGGACAGGGGGCAACGAGCAGTACTTC.

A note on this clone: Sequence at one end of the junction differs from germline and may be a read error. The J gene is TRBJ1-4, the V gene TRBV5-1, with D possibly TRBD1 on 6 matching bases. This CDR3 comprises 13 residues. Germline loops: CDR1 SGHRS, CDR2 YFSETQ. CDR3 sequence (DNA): TGCGCCAGCAGCTTGGAGGGGGTAAGGAGCCAGATTTTT. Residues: CASSLEGVRSQIF.